This T cell receptor beta chain was sequenced in a study of T cells after yellow fever vaccination. A single record per CDR3 protein comes from TCRdb applying MiXCR to the 5' RACE reads. Of under 500,000 distinct CDR3 sequences listed, around 19% are singletons. This CDR3 comprises 14 residues. V was clipped by 2 bases and J by 3 bases, with 11 bases between them. The V gene's germline CDR1 is MNHEY and CDR2 SVGAGI. Study results and caveats: The study noted that FACS-sorted repertoires could contain abundant clonotypes contaminating from the bulk population. Post-booster repertoires again held most primary-vaccination clones (about 96% CD4, just under 90% CD8).

In regard to this clonotype: What it binds is not known.

J is TRBJ2-7 and V is TRBV6-5; no definite D call. The sample consisted of PBMCs, taken before the yellow fever booster vaccination. The clonotype was recovered from a man in his late teens or twenties who received the YFV17D yellow fever vaccine. The CDR3 protein is CASSYSPASYEQYF. In DNA, the CDR3 is TGTGCCAGCAGTTACAGCCCGGCCAGCTACGAGCAGTACTTC.